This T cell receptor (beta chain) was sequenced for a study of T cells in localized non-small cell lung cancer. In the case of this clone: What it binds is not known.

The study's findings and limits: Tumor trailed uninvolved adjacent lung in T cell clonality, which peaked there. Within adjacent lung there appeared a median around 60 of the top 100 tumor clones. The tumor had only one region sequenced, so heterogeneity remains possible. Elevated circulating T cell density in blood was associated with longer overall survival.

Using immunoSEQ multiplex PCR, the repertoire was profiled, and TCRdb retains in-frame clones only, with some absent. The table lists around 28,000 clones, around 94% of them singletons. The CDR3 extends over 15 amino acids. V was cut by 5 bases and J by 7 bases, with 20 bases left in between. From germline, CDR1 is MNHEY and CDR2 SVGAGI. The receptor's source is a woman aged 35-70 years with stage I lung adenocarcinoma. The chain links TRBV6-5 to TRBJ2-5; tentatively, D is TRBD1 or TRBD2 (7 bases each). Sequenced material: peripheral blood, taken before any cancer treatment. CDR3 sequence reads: CASSPRGGPSPTQYF. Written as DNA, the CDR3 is TGTGCCAGCAGTCCCAGGGGGGGTCCGTCGCCGACCCAGTACTTC.